This T cell receptor (beta chain) was identified during a study of shared clonotypes between healthy human individuals (TCRdb year 2020). As for the study more broadly: A couple of women and a few men aged 18 to 49 years were included in the cohort. For each donor, CD4 naive and CD4 memory were each given three plates, CD8 naive was given two plates, and CD8 memory was given one plate. The study deeply sequenced blood TCR repertoires of several healthy adults to estimate repertoire size and the extent of clonotype sharing between individuals. To increase sequencing depth and limit assay-specific biases, TCR repertoire library preparation and sequencing were carried out by different laboratories using diverse techniques. Per donor, leukapheresis produced somewhere between about 0.9 and 9.5 billion PBMCs.

CD8 naive samples were CD45RO-negative cells positively selected for CCR7, giving a CD45RA+CCR7+ population that excluded TemRA cells. Healthy HIV-negative adults with no recently reported acute infections or vaccinations were included as donors. Every donor was a Caucasian adult living in Nashville, Tennessee, USA. After blood collection by leukapheresis, PBMCs were isolated using Ficoll-Histopaque density gradient centrifugation and then cryopreserved in the vapor phase of liquid nitrogen. Analytical flow cytometry was used to check the purity and quantity of every magnetically sorted T cell population. Genomic DNA was isolated from each sorted fraction and quantified by UV absorbance on a Nanodrop 2000c. Using the deep immunoSEQ assay, multiplex PCR amplified TCR CDR3 regions from genomic DNA. Extracted genomic DNA from each cell subset was spread evenly across all wells of several immunoSEQ 96-well plates, with each plate serving as a replicate. Each replicate PCR for sorted subsets received about 200 ng genomic DNA, equal to about 30,000 T cell genomes. The purified libraries were quantified using a Qubit 3.0 fluorometer, sized with a Bioanalyzer 2100, and then quantified again using the KAPA Library Quantification kit. Every immunoSEQ 96-well plate was sequenced on a dedicated single-read 150-cycle Illumina NextSeq 550 flow cell. On the study's bioinformatics: Because the immunoSEQ output included only junctional sequences and no quality scores, the filtering could not be the same as the filtering used for full-length reads. To assign V/J genes and CDR3, sequences were annotated against IMGT germline references using PyIR, a Python wrapper for IgBLAST v1.9. Reads with weak V/J assignments (E-value above 1e-6), missing CDR3, stop codons, out-of-frame junctions, or ambiguous translated residues were removed. V3J clonotypes were defined as sequences sharing the same inferred V gene, J gene, and CDR3 amino acid sequence. To compute the percentage overlap between repertoires, the number of shared unique clonotypes was divided by the size of the smaller repertoire. Repertoire richness was assessed with RTK rarefaction, the Chao1 estimator, and Recon v2.1 estimates of unobserved clonotypes. Generation probabilities were computed with OLGA for all TCRbeta clonotypes obtained by the gDNA method from four donors. TCRdb limited this immuneACCESS table to in-frame rearrangements with V and J called. A share of clones is missing; checked studies link under half to unresolved V genes, and the rest is unexplained. V and J calls and clone size are those listed in that table; D and trimming were worked out from the DNA. The sample yields some 2,100,000 clones; 85% to 95% were counted once. The ten largest clonotypes hold approximately 1.7% of the sample.

CDR1 and CDR2 were assigned from the germline V gene as MGHDK and SYGVNS. The germline V end is reduced by 6 bases and the J end by 6 bases; junction bases left unmatched: 7. Its CDR3 holds 14 amino acids, cysteine through phenylalanine. Only CDR3 DNA is held: 42 bases, read in frame from base 1. Broader findings and caveats from the paper: Compared with non-shared clonotypes, the clonotypes found in all four sorted-subset donors had higher generation probabilities. Larger estimated clonotype richness was generally found for naive subsets than for memory subsets. Sampling was limited to blood, and TCR repertoires in tissue likely differ from TCR repertoires in blood. When several donors were compared, the shared fraction of clonotypes was roughly 5% for naive CD4, approximately 3.3% for naive CD8, roughly 2.3% for memory CD4, and under 0.5% for memory CD8. Rarefaction of sorted-subset datasets indicated incomplete sequencing despite the large sequencing depth. Based on pairwise subsampling, the degree of clonotype sharing among donors was expected to be affected by sequencing depth. The genetic and exposure-history diversity represented was limited by the small number of donors.

Concerning this clone itself: The antigen it recognizes is unknown. One base away there is no much larger clone; base qualities are not given.

Recombination joined TRBV25-1 with TRBJ2-3, with 9 bases matching TRBD1. The receptor was isolated from a man between 18 and 29 years old in good health. Some clones in this sample may be carry-over from other donors' samples. The sequencing sample was made of naive CD8+ T cells from PBMCs. Reading the label with the study, this specimen's cell subset or site is: CD45RA+CCR7+. CDR3 protein: CASSRDREVDTQYF. The base sequence is TGTGCCAGCAGCCGGGACAGGGAGGTGGATACGCAGTATTTT.